A single sample gave rise to the 27 T cell receptor beta chains below, sequenced in a study of T cells after yellow fever vaccination. TCRdb ran MiXCR on the 5' RACE reads and lists one entry per CDR3 protein. Among around 30,000 distinct CDR3 sequences, about 10% were seen once, and the ten largest hold approximately 12%. Sequencing used PBMCs, either bulk or a sorted T-cell subset (CD4+, CD8+, memory, or dextramer-sorted; not recorded which), obtained roughly 15 days after the first yellow fever vaccination. The receptor source for this set is a man between 18 and 29 years old who received the YFV17D yellow fever vaccine.

For this clonotype: This may come from a read error, since a much larger clone is one base off. The genes are TRBV5-6 and TRBJ2-5; 7 bases match TRBD1. The ends lost 5 bases at V and 10 bases at J; junction bases unmatched: 8. This CDR3 region has 12 residues. Germline V CDR1 and CDR2: SGHDT, YYEEEE. The CDR3: CASRLNRGDQYF. The CDR3 bases are TGTGCCAGCAGATTAAACAGGGGTGACCAGTACTTC.

By sample fraction, this clonotype is medium-sized. V usage is TRBV4-2 and J usage is TRBJ2-1; D is undetermined. Germline CDR1 is LGHNA and CDR2 is YNFKEQ. This CDR3 has 12 amino acids. Trimming stripped 0 bases from V and 13 bases from J, with 10 bases between. The CDR3 region is CASSQDGRSQFF. As DNA, the CDR3 is TGTGCCAGCAGCCAAGATGGGCGGAGTCAGTTCTTC.

At least ten counts were recorded for this clonotype. The chain recombines TRBV28 with TRBJ2-7, with D maybe TRBD1 (5 bases). The CDR3 has 15 residues. Trimming pared 5 bases from V and 5 bases from J, leaving 19 bases between. CDR1 is MDHEN, CDR2 SYDVKM, per germline. In nucleotides, the CDR3 is TGTGCCAGCAGTCTTGGGGCGGCAGGGATCGACGAGCAGTACTTC. Translated: CASSLGAAGIDEQYF.

This clonotype was observed many times. The chain is built from TRBV7-6 and TRBJ2-1, with a weak D call TRBD2 (5 bases). Germline CDR1 reads SGHVS; CDR2 reads FNYEAQ. The V end was cut by 1 base, the J end by 10 bases, with 20 bases between. The CDR3 covers 16 residues. CDR3 loop: CASSLDSRGPRGEQFF. The CDR3 DNA is TGTGCCAGCAGCTTAGACTCAAGAGGACCCCGGGGAGAGCAGTTCTTC.

In the case of this clonotype: This may come from a read error, since a much larger clone is one base off. This chain joins TRBV9 and TRBJ2-5; D tentatively fits TRBD1 or TRBD2 (5 bases each). This CDR3 spans 13 amino acids. V was shortened by 4 bases and J by 9 bases, with 16 bases between the two germline ends. The germline gives CDR1 SGDLS, CDR2 YYNGEE. The DNA for the CDR3 is TGTGCCAGCAGCCCCAGGCTGGGGGAGCCCCAGTACTTC. Amino acid sequence: CASSPRLGEPQYF.

This clonotype came up many times. The J gene is TRBJ2-1, the V gene TRBV15, with TRBD2 matching 8 bases. Losses at the gene ends were 6 bases for V and 2 bases for J; bases not matched to a gene: 6. The CDR3 spans 15 residues. CDR1 LNHNV and CDR2 YYDKDF come from the germline V gene (reference sequence). The CDR3 coding sequence is TGTGCCACCAGTTCCGGGGGGGCCCCCTACAATGAGCAGTTCTTC. Translation gives CATSSGGAPYNEQFF.

Here the CDR3 DNA reads TGTGCCAGCAGCCAAGTCGGTTCCTACGAGCAGTACTTC. It translates to CASSQVGSYEQYF. The chain joins TRBV5-4 to TRBJ2-7; D not resolved. V lost 4 bases, J lost 1 base, and 9 bases lay in between. The CDR3 totals 13 residues. In germline, CDR1 is SGHNT, CDR2 YYREEE (reference sequence).

There are many counts of this clonotype. The chain employs TRBV28 and TRBJ2-1, with TRBD1 as a possible D gene (5 bases). The V end lost 3 bases, the J end lost 0 bases, and 9 bases lay between the germline ends. Looked up from germline, CDR1 is MDHEN and CDR2 is SYDVKM. The CDR3 length is 15 residues. The CDR3 region is CASSFLTDSYNEQFF. CDR3 coding DNA: TGTGCCAGCAGTTTTTTGACAGACTCCTACAATGAGCAGTTCTTC.

A remark on this clonotype: This may arise from a read error, as a much more abundant clone is one base away. The V gene is TRBV5-1, the J gene TRBJ2-1; unclear D gene. V shed 1 base and J shed 10 bases, with 21 bases lying between them. Germline V gene lookup returns CDR1 SGHRS and CDR2 YFSETQ. The CDR3 covers 16 residues. CDR3 residues: CASSLSVGLWSVEQFF. The CDR3 nucleotides are TGCGCCAGCAGCTTGTCGGTGGGCCTCTGGAGCGTAGAGCAGTTCTTC.

About this clonotype: This may be a read error, as it is one base from a much larger clone. The chain employs TRBV20-1 and TRBJ2-3, with 9 positions matching TRBD2. Germline CDR1 and CDR2: DFQATT and SNEGSKA (reference sequence). This CDR3 is built from 16 residues. The CDR3 sequence is CNAIRLSGGYTDTQYF. CDR3 nucleotides: TGCAATGCCATACGTTTAAGCGGGGGGTACACAGATACGCAGTATTTT.

Ten or more counts support this clonotype. V is TRBV4-2 and J is TRBJ2-7; D ambiguous. CDR1 and CDR2 from the germline V gene are LGHNA and YNFKEQ. The CDR3 runs 16 residues. Trimming removed 0 bases at V and 2 bases at J, with 14 bases between. Here the CDR3 reads CASSQDLQSRTYEQYF. CDR3 in DNA: TGTGCCAGCAGCCAAGATCTTCAGTCTAGGACCTACGAGCAGTACTTC.

This clonotype was seen a handful of times. With a much larger clone just one base away, this may be a read error. V is TRBV20-1 and J is TRBJ1-5; 7 bases match TRBD1. The CDR3 covers 12 residues. Germline assignment: CDR1 DFQATT and CDR2 SNEGSKA (reference sequence). CDR3 sequence: CSARPTGQPKHF. The CDR3 region has the DNA TGCAGTGCTAGACCGACAGGGCAGCCCAAGCATTTT.

This clonotype was picked up many times. J is TRBJ2-2 and V is TRBV5-1; TRBD1 aligns across 12 bases. After removal of 3 bases from V and 5 bases from J, the junction contained 8 bases not matched to a gene. The CDR3 sequence is 17 residues long. Germline V gene sequence: CDR1 SGHRS, CDR2 YFSETQ. CDR3 sequence: CASSSGTGGAWTGELFF. The CDR3 DNA is TGCGCCAGCAGCTCCGGGACAGGGGGCGCGTGGACCGGGGAGCTGTTTTTT.

Details on this clonotype: A much larger clonotype is one base distant, so this may be a read error. This sequence joins TRBV28 and TRBJ1-2; D gene uncertain. The V end lost 8 bases, the J end lost 4 bases, and 20 bases lay between the germline ends. Germline loops: CDR1 MDHEN, CDR2 SYDVKM. This CDR3 has 15 amino acids. The CDR3 DNA is TGTGCCAGCGGACTGCGTCCCCGGTCGGGCTATGGCTACACCTTC. Protein product: CASGLRPRSGYGYTF.

The CDR3 spells CASSKTASGTVFYNEQFF. The CDR3, as DNA: TGTGCCAGCAGCAAAACAGCATCCGGGACAGTTTTCTACAATGAGCAGTTCTTC. This chain uses TRBV12-3 or TRBV12-4 with TRBJ2-1; 7 bases are shared with TRBD1. J was trimmed by 3 bases and V by 6 bases; bases with no gene match: 17. The CDR3 covers 18 residues.

This clonotype was picked up many times. The genes are TRBV6-5 and TRBJ2-4, with D possibly TRBD2 on 6 matching bases. CDR3 length equals 16 residues. Germline V gives CDR1 MNHEY, CDR2 SVGAGI. Deletions cut 7 bases from V and 2 bases from J, with 18 bases between. DNA of the CDR3: TGTGCCAGCACCGGGGACGGGAGTAGGTCCAAAAACATTCAGTACTTC. Protein sequence: CASTGDGSRSKNIQYF.

By sample fraction, this clonotype is medium-sized. This rearrangement joins TRBV20-1 to TRBJ2-1; 11 nucleotides line up with TRBD2. The ends lost 5 bases at V and 8 bases at J; junction bases unmatched: 11. This CDR3 spans 15 amino acids. Germline CDR1 DFQATT, CDR2 SNEGSKA (reference sequence). The CDR3 nucleotides are TGCAGTGCTCTCCTAGCGGGGGGACTAAGTCATGAGCAGTTCTTC. It specifies CSALLAGGLSHEQFF.

Worth noting for this clonotype: This may stem from a read error, because a much larger clone lies one nucleotide away. J is TRBJ2-3 and V is TRBV4-3, with a weak D call TRBD2 (6 bases). The V and J ends lost 3 bases and 2 bases respectively, with 18 bases between them. The CDR3 is made up of 17 amino acids. Germline-derived CDR1 and CDR2 are LGHNA and YSLEER. The CDR3 spells CASSHDLAWGPTDTQYF. In DNA form, the CDR3 reads TGCGCCAGCAGCCACGACCTAGCGTGGGGACCCACAGATACGCAGTATTTT.

This clonotype is categorized as medium-sized (0.01 to 0.1%). The CDR3 region is CASSLGGRGTTQYF. CDR3 nucleotides: TGTGCCAGCAGTTTGGGGGGTAGGGGGACGACCCAGTACTTC. The chain carries TRBV12-3 or TRBV12-4 and TRBJ2-5, with D perhaps TRBD1 or TRBD2 (6 bases each). The CDR3 runs 14 residues. Deletions cut 3 bases from V and 7 bases from J, with 15 bases between.

With regard to this clonotype: No conserved phenylalanine or tryptophan ends this CDR3, so it is likely a read error. It is unclear where the CDR3 begins or ends on the DNA, so no DNA is shown, and the CDR3 is as TCRdb lists it. The rearrangement links TRBV11-2 to TRBJ2-7; the table's D call TRBD1 went unverified against the DNA. Looked up from germline, CDR1 is SGHAT and CDR2 is FQNNGV. Including both end residues, the CDR3 is 14 amino acids long. The CDR3 loop is CASSDGTNSYELYC.

At least ten counts were recorded for this clonotype. The chain recombines TRBV7-2 with TRBJ1-2; no clear D. Germline V gene lookup returns CDR1 SGHTA and CDR2 FQGNSA. Trimming took off 1 base at V and 1 base at J, with 7 bases between the two ends. The CDR3 length is 14 residues. DNA for the CDR3: TGTGCCAGCAGCTTAGTAGTCGTTAACTATGGCTACACCTTC. It yields the protein CASSLVVVNYGYTF. The complete variable domain, with remaining parts taken from reference TRBV7-2 and TRBJ1-2, reads GAGVSQSPSNKVTEKGKDVELRCDPISGHTALYWYRQSLGQGLEFLIYFQGNSAPDKSGLPSDRFSAERTGGSVSTLTIQRTQQEDSAVYLCASSLVVVNYGYTFGSGTRLTVV.

This clonotype showed up many times. V gene TRBV19 combines with J gene TRBJ2-3; a weak D match, TRBD1 (6 bases). This CDR3 has 16 residues. Germline values: CDR1 LNHDA, CDR2 SQIVND (reference sequence). The germline V and J ends were trimmed by 5 bases and 2 bases, with 17 bases remaining between them. The CDR3 sequence is CASSQWTAQVTDTQYF. The CDR3, as DNA: TGTGCCAGTAGTCAATGGACAGCTCAAGTCACAGATACGCAGTATTTT. Drawing the rest from reference TRBV19 and TRBJ2-3, the complete variable domain is DGGITQSPKYLFRKEGQNVTLSCEQNLNHDAMYWYRQDPGQGLRLIYYSQIVNDFQKGDIAEGYSVSREKKESFPLTVTSAQKNPTAFYLCASSQWTAQVTDTQYFGPGTRLTVL.

This clonotype has a count of ten or more. The gene calls are TRBV28 and TRBJ1-2; 8 positions agree with TRBD1. The CDR3 runs to 14 residues. CDR1 is MDHEN, CDR2 SYDVKM, per germline. J was trimmed by 3 bases and V by 2 bases; bases with no gene match: 2. The CDR3 coding sequence is TGTGCCAGCAGTTTACAGGGGGCTGACTATGGCTACACCTTC. As protein: CASSLQGADYGYTF.

This clonotype showed up many times. The chain carries TRBV7-2 and TRBJ2-5; 12 bases are shared with TRBD2. J gave up 5 bases and V 4 bases, and 5 bases lay outside the gene matches. The CDR3 is 15 amino acids. Germline V gene lookup returns CDR1 SGHTA and CDR2 FQGNSA. The CDR3 here is CASSWTSGVGETQYF. For the CDR3, the DNA is TGTGCCAGCAGCTGGACTAGCGGGGTGGGGGAGACCCAGTACTTC.

The table lists this clonotype with many counts. The chain uses TRBV5-1 and TRBJ2-7; D gene ambiguous. The CDR3 loop spans 15 amino acids. Germline V gives CDR1 SGHRS, CDR2 YFSETQ. V lost 0 bases and J lost 7, with 17 bases in between. The CDR3 coding sequence is TGCGCCAGCAGCTTGGACGGAGACCCACTACGGGAGCAGTACGTC. The encoded protein is CASSLDGDPLREQYV.

Ten or more counts support this clonotype. The J gene is TRBJ1-4, the V gene TRBV7-6; D is unclear. The CDR3 sequence is 18 residues long. The germline V gene has CDR1 SGHVS and CDR2 FNYEAQ. The ends were cut back, 4 bases at V and 1 base at J, with 19 bases in the middle. The CDR3 loop reads CASSSVPAGIQTNEKLFF. The CDR3 DNA reads TGTGCCAGCAGCTCCGTCCCAGCCGGGATCCAAACTAATGAAAAACTGTTTTTT. The entire variable domain, with the rest obtained from reference TRBV7-6 and TRBJ1-4, is as follows: GAGVSQSPRYKVTKRGQDVALRCDPISGHVSLYWYRQALGQGPEFLTYFNYEAQQDKSGLPNDRFSAERPEGSISTLTIQRTEQRDSAMYRCASSSVPAGIQTNEKLFFGSGTQLSVL.

Note on this clonotype: This clone may be a read error of a much larger clone one base away. This sequence joins TRBV2 and TRBJ2-7; 12 bases are a match to TRBD2. There are 14 residues in the CDR3. The germline gives CDR1 SNHLY, CDR2 FYNNEI. The CDR3 here is CACRSTSGGYEQYF. For the CDR3, the DNA is TGTGCCTGCAGGTCGACTAGCGGGGGTTACGAGCAGTACTTC.